The 25 T cell receptor beta chains below were found in one sample sequenced in a study of T cells in Graves' hyperthyroidism and ophthalmopathy (dated by TCRdb to 2018 to 2020). Preparation of the library involved multiplex PCR. TCRdb shows the sequencer as Illumina HiSeq 2000. Amplification of TCR beta CDR3 regions was carried out from RNA transcripts. The first round of RT-PCR for the TCR CDR3 was performed with the HTBI primer set and the Qiagen OneStep RT-PCR kit. In-frame beta chains were kept once TCRdb had trimmed the public reads at Q25 with fastp and called clones with MiXCR. Every distinct CDR3 protein forms one entry, paired with its most common genes and DNA. A total of hundreds of thousands of distinct CDR3 sequences appear in this sample, about 16% of them only once. The biggest ten clones account for 32% of the sample. The sequenced sample consisted of blood. These receptors were obtained from a woman aged 25 to 39 with Graves' hyperthyroidism.

This clonotype was counted at least ten times. The chain uses TRBV11-2 and TRBJ2-5; 9 bases fit TRBD1. This CDR3 is built from 15 residues. The germline V gene encodes CDR1 SGHAT and CDR2 FQNNGV. J lost 5 bases, V lost 6 bases, and 10 bases had no gene match. This CDR3 reads CASSPPGQGVETQYF. The CDR3 coding sequence is TGTGCCAGCAGTCCACCGGGACAGGGTGTTGAGACCCAGTACTTC. Together with reference TRBV11-2 and TRBJ2-5, the CDR3 gives the full variable domain: EAGVAQSPRYKIIEKRQSVAFWCNPISGHATLYWYQQILGQGPKLLIQFQNNGVVDDSQLPKDRFSAERLKGVDSTLKIQPAKLEDSAVYLCASSPPGQGVETQYFGPGTRLLVL.

The genes are TRBV7-9 and TRBJ2-7, with 7 bases aligning to TRBD1. CDR3 length: 13 amino acids. The germline gives CDR1 SEHNR, CDR2 FQNEAQ (reference sequence). After removal of 2 bases from V and 6 bases from J, the junction contained 4 bases not matched to a gene. The CDR3 DNA is TGTGCCAGCAGCTTAAGACAGGGCGGCGAGCAGTACTTC. It yields the protein CASSLRQGGEQYF.

In regard to this clonotype: Possible read error: a much larger clone is one base away. The chain has TRBV5-1 and TRBJ2-7; 13 positions match TRBD2. Germline loops: CDR1 SGHRS, CDR2 YFSETQ. The CDR3 runs 15 residues. Unmatched junction bases numbered 6, after V lost 7 bases and J lost 2 bases. CDR3: CASEPGLAGTYEQYF. CDR3 bases: TGCGCCAGCGAACCGGGACTAGCGGGGACCTACGAGCAGTACTTC.

The chain is built from TRBV30 and TRBJ1-2, with D maybe TRBD1 (5 bases). From germline, CDR1 is GTSNPN and CDR2 SVGIG (reference sequence). V was trimmed by 4 bases and J by 8 bases, leaving 29 bases between them. The CDR3 extends over 17 amino acids. The CDR3, as DNA: TGTGCCTGGACCACCAGATGGGGGAAATCAAGTAAACGAGGCTACACCTTC. As protein: CAWTTRWGKSSKRGYTF. Full variable domain (remainder filled in from reference TRBV30 and TRBJ1-2): SQTIHQWPATLVQPVGSPLSLECTVEGTSNPNLYWYRQAAGRGLQLLFYSVGIGQISSEVPQNLSASRPQDRQFILSSKKLLLSDSGFYLCAWTTRWGKSSKRGYTFGSGTRLTVV.

V gene TRBV10-3 combines with J gene TRBJ2-5; the match to TRBD2 covers 8 bases. The CDR3 is made up of 16 amino acids. Trimming at V came to 10 bases and at J to 2 bases, leaving 15 bases not matched to a gene. Germline assignment: CDR1 ENHRY and CDR2 SYGVKD. The CDR3 DNA follows: TGTGCCAGCAGACCCGGGGGGGGGGGGGAACAAGAGACCCAGTACTTC. Its translation is CASRPGGGGEQETQYF.

This clonotype was found many times. The rearrangement uses TRBV10-3 and TRBJ2-1; 15 bases align to TRBD2. Losses at the gene ends were 0 bases for V and 7 bases for J; bases not matched to a gene: 7. In germline, CDR1 is ENHRY, CDR2 SYGVKD. The CDR3 is 18 residues long. CDR3 coding DNA: TGTGCCATCAGTGAGTCCGGACTAGCGGGAGGGACGTGGAATGAGCAGTTCTTC. Protein sequence: CAISESGLAGGTWNEQFF.

This clonotype came up a few times. The gene calls are TRBV9 and TRBJ1-3; D remains ambiguous. The CDR3 has 15 amino acids. In germline, CDR1 is SGDLS, CDR2 YYNGEE. Trimming removed 0 bases from V and 1 base from J, with 8 bases in between. The CDR3 coding sequence is TGTGCCAGCAGCGTAGGTTCTATATCTGGAAACACCATATATTTT. Amino acids: CASSVGSISGNTIYF. The full variable domain, its missing parts supplied by reference TRBV9 and TRBJ1-3, is DSGVTQTPKHLITATGQRVTLRCSPRSGDLSVYWYQQSLDQGLQFLIQYYNGEERAKGNILERFSAQQFPDLHSELNLSSLELGDSALYFCASSVGSISGNTIYFGEGSWLTVV.

This clonotype has a handful of counts. The chain employs TRBV18 and TRBJ2-2; D gene unclear. Germline values: CDR1 KGHSH, CDR2 LQKENI. V shed 4 bases and J shed 4 bases, with 7 bases lying between them. This CDR3 comprises 13 residues. The CDR3 nucleotides read TGTGCCAGCTCACTCCAGAGCACCGGGGAGCTGTTTTTT. It translates to CASSLQSTGELFF.

This clonotype was observed a few times. The V and J genes are TRBV24-1 and TRBJ2-7, with a weak D call TRBD2 (6 bases). V shed 0 bases and J shed 3 bases, with 17 bases lying between them. Germline V CDR1 and CDR2: KGHDR, SFDVKD. The CDR3 loop spans 17 amino acids. In DNA form, the CDR3 reads TGTGCCACCAGTGATTTGAGTGGGCCGTGGGGGGTCTACGAGCAGTACTTC. Amino acid sequence: CATSDLSGPWGVYEQYF.

This clonotype occurred a few times. CDR3 sequence (DNA): TGTGCCAGCAGTTTAATTACAGGGCGTCAGCCCCAGCATTTT. Its protein is CASSLITGRQPQHF. The V and J genes are TRBV28 and TRBJ1-5; D might be TRBD1 (6 bases). The CDR3 extends over 14 amino acids. Per germline, CDR1 MDHEN and CDR2 SYDVKM. The V end lost 2 bases, the J end lost 6 bases, and 11 bases lay between the germline ends.

This clonotype has just a few counts. The chain recombines TRBV7-9 with TRBJ1-2; the match to TRBD1 covers 10 bases. Germline CDR1 reads SEHNR; CDR2 reads FQNEAQ (reference sequence). The CDR3 loop spans 14 amino acids. V trimming: 5 bases; J trimming: 4 bases; junction bases outside the gene matches: 4. The CDR3 loop reads CASSLRTGGYGYTF. The CDR3 nucleotides are TGTGCCAGCAGCCTTCGGACAGGGGGCTATGGCTACACCTTC.

A few counts support this clonotype. J is TRBJ1-2 and V is TRBV9; 10 bases line up with TRBD1. Germline CDR1 is SGDLS and CDR2 is YYNGEE. After removal of 4 bases from V and 4 bases from J, the junction contained 7 bases not matched to a gene. The CDR3 consists of 15 residues. DNA of the CDR3: TGTGCCAGCAGCACGACAGGGGGCTTTCTCTATGGCTACACCTTC. Protein sequence: CASSTTGGFLYGYTF.

This clonotype showed up many times. V is TRBV7-8 and J is TRBJ2-5; D gene unclear. Germline loops: CDR1 SGHVS, CDR2 FQNEAQ. This CDR3 contains 14 residues. Trimming left V 1 base short and J 5 bases short, with 11 bases between. CDR3 protein: CASSLDRALETQYF. The CDR3 DNA reads as TGTGCCAGCAGCTTAGATAGGGCACTCGAGACCCAGTACTTC.

At least ten counts were recorded for this clonotype. The chain joins TRBV2 to TRBJ2-1, with D unresolved. Deletions cut 6 bases from V and 3 bases from J, with 15 bases between. The CDR3 has 15 amino acids. Germline V gives CDR1 SNHLY, CDR2 FYNNEI. In DNA, the CDR3 is TGTGCCAGCAGACAACGAGACGAAAGCTACAATGAGCAGTTCTTC. This sequence encodes CASRQRDESYNEQFF.

This clonotype was detected ten times or more. This chain joins TRBV28 and TRBJ2-5; 8 nucleotides align to TRBD2. V was clipped by 5 bases and J by 4 bases; unmatched bases: 9. The CDR3 has 15 residues. Germline loops: CDR1 MDHEN, CDR2 SYDVKM. CDR3 DNA sequence: TGTGCCAGCAGTCCGGGCGGGCTAGCGGGAGAGACCCAGTACTTC. It specifies CASSPGGLAGETQYF.

Many counts were recorded for this clonotype. The V and J genes are TRBV20-1 and TRBJ1-2; weak D call: TRBD1 (6 bases). The CDR3 is 13 residues long. Looked up from germline, CDR1 is DFQATT and CDR2 is SNEGSKA (reference sequence). V was shortened by 4 bases and J by 7 bases, with 16 bases between the two germline ends. The CDR3 DNA reads as TGCAGTGCTAATAAACAGGGTGTGGGTGGCTACACCTTC. It yields the protein CSANKQGVGGYTF.

This clonotype was recorded a few times. The rearrangement uses TRBV9 and TRBJ2-7; a weak D match, TRBD2 (5 bases). The CDR3 sequence is 14 residues long. The germline gives CDR1 SGDLS, CDR2 YYNGEE. Trimming took 4 bases from V and 4 from J, leaving 15 bases between them. CDR3 nucleotides: TGTGCCAGCAGCCGAGGGTGGCAGTCTTACGAGCAGTACTTC. Its protein is CASSRGWQSYEQYF.

This clonotype was picked up many times. The chain carries TRBV7-9 and TRBJ2-3; TRBD2 is a possible D gene (6 bases). CDR3 length equals 15 residues. Trimming shortened V by 1 base and J by 1 base, and 9 bases separated the two germline ends. Germline V gives CDR1 SEHNR, CDR2 FQNEAQ (reference sequence). Written as DNA, the CDR3 is TGTGCCAGCAGCTTAGTTTCTAGCGGCACAGATACGCAGTATTTT. Protein sequence: CASSLVSSGTDTQYF.

The table lists this clonotype with many counts. V usage is TRBV24-1 and J usage is TRBJ1-5, with D maybe TRBD1 (6 bases). The germline V gene encodes CDR1 KGHDR and CDR2 SFDVKD. Trimming took 2 bases from V and 4 from J, leaving 11 bases between them. The CDR3 consists of 15 residues. The CDR3 bases are TGTGCCACCAGTGATTCTGGGGGGCGGAATCAGCCCCAGCATTTT. Translation: CATSDSGGRNQPQHF.

The chain has TRBV10-3 and TRBJ2-1; 14 nucleotides agree with TRBD2. V lost 5 bases and J lost 7; bases outside the gene matches: 13. Germline V gives CDR1 ENHRY, CDR2 SYGVKD. The CDR3 is made up of 18 amino acids. This CDR3 is CAISLRLAGGPPGNEQFF. CDR3 DNA sequence: TGTGCCATCAGTCTAAGACTAGCGGGAGGGCCCCCCGGTAATGAGCAGTTCTTC.

The chain joins TRBV4-2 to TRBJ2-7, with a tentative D call TRBD2 (6 bases). The V gene's germline CDR1 is LGHNA and CDR2 YNFKEQ. The CDR3 has 16 residues. Trimming took off 0 bases at V and 1 base at J, with 13 bases between the two ends. The CDR3 DNA reads TGTGCCAGCAGCCAAGATCAGGGACTCCCGTCCTACGAGCAGTACTTC. Its translation is CASSQDQGLPSYEQYF.

V is TRBV12-3 or TRBV12-4 and J is TRBJ2-4; D gene ambiguous. V lost 6 bases, J lost 1 base, and 16 bases lay in between. The CDR3 runs to 16 residues. CDR3: CASSKEGFGAKNIQYF. CDR3 bases: TGTGCCAGCAGCAAAGAAGGGTTTGGGGCCAAAAACATTCAGTACTTC.

This clonotype was seen at least ten times. The rearrangement uses TRBV15 and TRBJ2-1; TRBD2 matches at 8 bases. The V segment lost 6 bases and the J segment 2 bases; nucleotides outside the gene matches: 3. Germline CDR1 LNHNV, CDR2 YYDKDF (reference sequence). The CDR3 spans 14 residues. As DNA, the CDR3 is TGTGCCACCAGTCGAGCGGGAGCCTACAATGAGCAGTTCTTC. Amino acids: CATSRAGAYNEQFF. The full variable domain, its missing parts supplied by reference TRBV15 and TRBJ2-1, is DAMVIQNPRYQVTQFGKPVTLSCSQTLNHNVMYWYQQKSSQAPKLLFHYYDKDFNNEADTPDNFQSRRPNTSFCFLDIRSPGLGDTAMYLCATSRAGAYNEQFFGPGTRLTVL.

The sample holds a few counts of this clonotype. V usage is TRBV20-1 and J usage is TRBJ2-7; 15 bases agree with TRBD2. From germline, CDR1 is DFQATT and CDR2 SNEGSKA (reference sequence). CDR3 length equals 17 residues. V lost 3 bases, J lost 5 bases, and 11 bases stayed unmatched. CDR3 in DNA: TGCAGTGCTAGTCTAGGACTAGCGGGAGGGGTCCTGGACGAGCAGTACTTC. Residues: CSASLGLAGGVLDEQYF.

This clonotype was counted many times. The chain recombines TRBV28 with TRBJ1-5; D might be TRBD1 (5 bases). The CDR3 has 14 amino acids. Germline V lookup: CDR1 MDHEN, CDR2 SYDVKM. The V and J ends lost 1 base and 4 bases respectively, with 8 bases between them. For the CDR3, the DNA is TGTGCCAGCAGTTTATCAGGGAAGAATCAGCCCCAGCATTTT. Encoded protein: CASSLSGKNQPQHF. The complete variable domain, with remaining parts taken from reference TRBV28 and TRBJ1-5, reads DVKVTQSSRYLVKRTGEKVFLECVQDMDHENMFWYRQDPGLGLRLIYFSYDVKMKEKGDIPEGYSVSREKKERFSLILESASTNQTSMYLCASSLSGKNQPQHFGDGTRLSIL.